This T cell receptor beta chain emerged from a study of T-cell memory formation after mild COVID-19. Trimming shortened V by 7 bases and J by 2 bases, and 11 bases separated the two germline ends. The CDR3 spans 14 residues. CDR1 and CDR2 from the germline V gene are SNHLY and FYNNEI. This clonotype was observed a handful of times. TCRdb reprocessed the 5' RACE reads via MiXCR and lists one record per CDR3 protein. The sample yields 450,000 to 650,000 distinct CDR3 sequences, roughly 18% seen once. The sequencing sample was made of PBMCs or a T cell subset sorted from them (not recorded which). The source of this sequence is an adult woman who had mild COVID-19 (a few samples of this study predate the infection). Cell type and time point are not known. The chain links TRBV2 to TRBJ2-2; unclear D gene. The CDR3: CASTERRNTGELFF. The CDR3 DNA sequence: TGTGCCAGCACCGAGAGAAGAAACACCGGGGAGCTGTTTTTT.